This record looks at one TCR beta chain sequence and its context. These data come from a study of blood T cell repertoires in COVID-19. About the research overall: There were acute and convalescent COVID-19 samples, and they came from the United States, Italy and Spain.

In terms of age and location, participants ranged from about 18 to 90 years and lived in about two dozen US areas. Cohorts were assigned according to the clinical history that participants reported. The CDR3 runs 15 residues. CDR1 and CDR2 (germline): SGHDT, YYEEEE. The V and J ends lost 4 bases and 6 bases, in that order; junction bases with no gene match: 13. In the source study's methods: Amplification from reference gene primers served as the basis for estimated nucleated cell counts. Some clones are missing from TCRdb's copy, which holds only in-frame ones; the method was immunoSEQ multiplex PCR. The V and J calls and clone size come from that table; D and trimming were worked out from the DNA. The sample shows 130,000 to 150,000 clones, roughly 80% of them seen only once.

Sequenced: PBMCs or T cells enriched from blood (not recorded which). This TCR was recovered from a middle-aged woman who had recovered from COVID-19. The gene calls are TRBV5-6 and TRBJ2-7, with 7 positions matching TRBD2. The CDR3, as DNA: TGTGCCAGCAGCCCTGGTAGGCGGGGGTCGGGCGAGCAGTACTTC. This gives the protein CASSPGRRGSGEQYF.